This entry describes one TCR beta chain. Its antigen is undetermined. Some clones are missing from TCRdb's copy, which holds only in-frame ones; the method was immunoSEQ multiplex PCR. The data contain around 38,000 clones, around 73% of them seen just once; the ten biggest clones take up over 10%. The data belong to a study of OX40 agonist ivuxolimab in advanced cancers. Study overall: Three partial responders included one hepatocellular carcinoma patient and two cutaneous melanoma patients.

Patients were ineligible given autoimmune disease history or systemic immunosuppression. Study-level results: The study found that CD8+ T cells averaged more expanded clones than CD4+.

The CDR3 spans 14 residues. V shed 0 bases and J shed 4 bases, with 8 bases lying between them. The V gene's germline CDR1 is LNHNV and CDR2 YYDKDF (reference sequence). Sequences were derived from CD4+ or CD8+ T cells sorted from blood, sampled in a trial of the OX40 agonist ivuxolimab. The chain uses TRBV15 and TRBJ2-3; no clear D. The clonotype comes from an adult with an advanced solid tumor such as melanoma, head and neck, liver or kidney cancer. The CDR3 region is CATSRDRVSDTQYF. In nucleotides, the CDR3 is TGTGCCACCAGCAGAGATAGAGTGTCAGATACGCAGTATTTT.